These 28 T cell receptor beta chains were all obtained from the same sample, sequenced in a study of T cell changes during pregnancy in multiple sclerosis. The data were produced by immunoSEQ multiplex PCR, yet TCRdb's version contains in-frame clones alone and is incomplete. Of 70,000 to 85,000 clones in the sample, about 90% were seen once. The sequencing used peripheral blood, collected before pregnancy. Receptors originate from a female donor with multiple sclerosis, enrolled in a pregnancy study.

The gene calls are TRBV19 and TRBJ1-2; 7 bases map to TRBD1. CDR1 and CDR2 from the germline V gene are LNHDA and SQIVND (reference sequence). V lost 2 bases to trimming and J lost 5 bases; unmatched junction nucleotides: 8. The CDR3 consists of 15 residues. The CDR3 sequence: CASSIPGTAPYGYTF. The CDR3 DNA reads TGTGCCAGTAGTATACCCGGGACAGCGCCGTATGGCTACACCTTC.

The CDR3 DNA follows: TGTGCCTGGAGTAGGAGCGGGGGGGCGTCAGATACGCAGTATTTT. It codes for CAWSRSGGASDTQYF. V usage is TRBV30 and J usage is TRBJ2-3, with 10 bases fitting TRBD2. Germline CDR1 reads GTSNPN; CDR2 reads SVGIG (reference sequence). The length of the CDR3 is 15 residues. V lost 2 bases, J lost 4 bases, and 6 bases stayed unmatched.

In its sample, this clone was seen once. The chain is built from TRBV13 and TRBJ1-4; D perhaps matches TRBD1 (5 bases). The CDR3 runs to 14 residues. Germline V gene data show CDR1 as PRHDT and CDR2 as FYEKMQ (reference sequence). Trimming took off 5 bases at V and 5 bases at J, with 12 bases between the two ends. The CDR3 DNA follows: TGTGCCAGCAGCCCAGGGACTGACAATGAAAAACTGTTTTTT. This sequence encodes CASSPGTDNEKLFF.

The DNA of the CDR3 is TGTGCCAGCAGTGGCCAGGGGTATGGCTACACCTTC. It translates to CASSGQGYGYTF. V is TRBV2 and J is TRBJ1-2; D may be TRBD1 (6 bases). CDR1 and CDR2 from the germline V gene are SNHLY and FYNNEI. The length of the CDR3 is 12 residues. The V end was cut by 4 bases, the J end by 5 bases, with 8 bases between.

This clone was seen only once. The chain's CDR3 is CASSVGGGQGEQYF. The DNA for the CDR3 is TGTGCCAGCAGTGTCGGGGGGGGTCAGGGCGAGCAGTACTTC. The rearrangement uses TRBV25-1 and TRBJ2-7; 8 nucleotides line up with TRBD2. V shed 4 bases, J shed 6 bases, and the junction held 8 bases outside the gene matches. CDR1 is MGHDK and CDR2 is SYGVNS in the germline V gene. This CDR3 contains 14 residues.

The table lists this clone with a count of one. CDR3 residues: CASRLTGPYEQYF. Here the CDR3 DNA reads TGTGCCAGCAGACTCACAGGGCCCTACGAGCAGTACTTC. The V gene is TRBV7-2, the J gene TRBJ2-7, with TRBD1 as a possible D gene (6 bases). The V end was cut by 6 bases, the J end by 2 bases, with 11 bases between. Looked up from germline, CDR1 is SGHTA and CDR2 is FQGNSA. The length of the CDR3 is 13 residues.

The chain recombines TRBV2 with TRBJ2-7; TRBD1 matches at 8 bases. The CDR3 has 14 residues. From germline, CDR1 is SNHLY and CDR2 FYNNEI. The junction had 3 bases not matched to a gene; V was cut back by 5 bases and J by 0 bases. CDR3 amino acids: CASSRDRNSYEQYF. The CDR3, as DNA: TGTGCCAGCAGTCGGGACAGGAACTCCTACGAGCAGTACTTC.

CDR3 DNA sequence: TGTGCCAGTAGTATAGCATTTCGCACAGGGGAAGGGCAGACCCAGTACTTC. This sequence encodes CASSIAFRTGEGQTQYF. The chain joins TRBV19 to TRBJ2-5, with 7 bases that match TRBD1. V lost 1 base, J lost 6 bases, and 14 bases stayed unmatched. The germline V gene encodes CDR1 LNHDA and CDR2 SQIVND (reference sequence). The CDR3 has 17 amino acids. Full variable domain (missing parts from reference TRBV19 and TRBJ2-5): DGGITQSPKYLFRKEGQNVTLSCEQNLNHDAMYWYRQDPGQGLRLIYYSQIVNDFQKGDIAEGYSVSREKKESFPLTVTSAQKNPTAFYLCASSIAFRTGEGQTQYFGPGTRLLVL.

This rearrangement joins TRBV15 to TRBJ1-3; 10 nucleotides agree with TRBD1. V lost 4 bases and J lost 2; bases outside the gene matches: 2. Germline CDR1 reads LNHNV; CDR2 reads YYDKDF (reference sequence). The CDR3 contains 15 residues. The CDR3 sequence: CATSIDRGPGNTIYF. CDR3 nucleotide sequence: TGTGCCACCAGCATAGACAGGGGGCCTGGAAACACCATATATTTT.

The chain is built from TRBV15 and TRBJ1-2; 7 positions agree with TRBD1. There are 13 residues in the CDR3. Germline values: CDR1 LNHNV, CDR2 YYDKDF (reference sequence). Trimming cost V 5 bases and J 7 bases; bases outside gene matches: 7. The CDR3, as DNA: TGTGCCACCAGCGACAGGGTCCTTGGTGGCTACACCTTC. Its translation: CATSDRVLGGYTF.

CDR3 loop: CASSLLAGASNQPQHF. In nucleotides, the CDR3 is TGTGCCAGCAGCTTGTTGGCAGGGGCGAGCAATCAGCCCCAGCATTTT. This chain joins TRBV5-8 and TRBJ1-5, with a possible D match to TRBD1 (6 bases). Germline CDR1 SGHTS, CDR2 YDEGEE. Trimming removed 1 base at V and 1 base at J, with 12 bases between. CDR3 length: 16 residues.

A single count supports this clone. The CDR3 loop reads CASSEGYGGVGDEQFF. The CDR3 DNA reads TGTGCCAGCAGTGAAGGTTACGGGGGGGTCGGAGATGAGCAGTTCTTC. V gene TRBV6-1 combines with J gene TRBJ2-1; 8 bases agree with TRBD2. Germline V gives CDR1 MNHNS, CDR2 SASEGT. The V segment lost 1 base and the J segment 8 bases; nucleotides outside the gene matches: 10. The length of the CDR3 is 16 residues.

The V call is TRBV29-1, the J call TRBJ2-4; TRBD1 matches 9 bases. Germline CDR1 and CDR2: SQVTM and ANQGSEA. J gave up 3 bases and V 8 bases, and 8 bases lay outside the gene matches. CDR3 size: 14 residues. CDR3 nucleotide sequence: TGCAGCCGTGGGACAGGGATGGACAAAAACATTCAGTACTTC. Translating it yields CSRGTGMDKNIQYF. Full variable domain (remainder filled in from reference TRBV29-1 and TRBJ2-4): SAVISQKPSRDICQRGTSLTIQCQVDSQVTMMFWYRQQPGQSLTLIATANQGSEATYESGFVIDKFPISRPNLTFSTLTVSNMSPEDSSIYLCSRGTGMDKNIQYFGAGTRLSVL.

The chain joins TRBV9 to TRBJ2-2, with 9 bases identical to TRBD2. V lost 1 base, J lost 2 bases, and 15 bases stayed unmatched. Germline V gene lookup returns CDR1 SGDLS and CDR2 YYNGEE. This CDR3 region has 20 residues. The CDR3 reads CASSVQNLDQRGVNTGELFF. The CDR3 DNA reads as TGTGCCAGCAGCGTACAGAACCTTGACCAGCGGGGGGTAAACACCGGGGAGCTGTTTTTT. The whole variable domain, filled in from reference TRBV9 and TRBJ2-2, reads DSGVTQTPKHLITATGQRVTLRCSPRSGDLSVYWYQQSLDQGLQFLIQYYNGEERAKGNILERFSAQQFPDLHSELNLSSLELGDSALYFCASSVQNLDQRGVNTGELFFGEGSRLTVL.

The CDR3 protein is CASRKQPLEGMSTEAFF. Written as DNA, the CDR3 is TGTGCCAGTAGAAAACAACCCCTGGAGGGGATGAGCACTGAAGCTTTCTTT. The chain joins TRBV19 to TRBJ1-1; D might be TRBD1 (5 bases). Germline loops: CDR1 LNHDA, CDR2 SQIVND (reference sequence). The CDR3 is 17 amino acids. The ends were cut back, 6 bases at V and 4 bases at J, with 24 bases in the middle.

The V call is TRBV2, the J call TRBJ2-3; TRBD1 matches 8 bases. V shed 9 bases, J shed 3 bases, and the junction held 8 bases outside the gene matches. CDR1 and CDR2 (germline): SNHLY, FYNNEI. This CDR3 is built from 14 residues. The CDR3 loop reads CARDRGTITDTQYF. As DNA, the CDR3 is TGTGCCAGAGACAGGGGCACTATTACAGATACGCAGTATTTT.

The rearrangement joins TRBV29-1 to TRBJ2-3; no clear D gene. Per the germline V gene, CDR1 is SQVTM and CDR2 is ANQGSEA. The V gene lost 2 bases and the J gene lost 3 bases, with 3 bases spanning the gap. This CDR3 is 11 amino acids long. CDR3 coding DNA: TGCAGCGTTGAACCAACAGATACGCAGTATTTT. It is translated as CSVEPTDTQYF.

J is TRBJ2-3 and V is TRBV2; 9 bases agree with TRBD2. V dropped 3 bases and J dropped 5; count of bases not matched to a gene: 6. CDR1 is SNHLY and CDR2 is FYNNEI in the germline V gene. The CDR3 covers 15 residues. The CDR3 region has the DNA TGTGCCAGCAGTGAGGATGCGGGGGGGGGAGATACGCAGTATTTT. Its protein product is CASSEDAGGGDTQYF. Using reference TRBV2 and TRBJ2-3 for the parts outside the CDR3, the full variable domain is EPEVTQTPSHQVTQMGQEVILRCVPISNHLYFYWYRQILGQKVEFLVSFYNNEISEKSEIFDDQFSVERPDGSNFTLKIRSTKLEDSAMYFCASSEDAGGGDTQYFGPGTRLTVL.

J is TRBJ2-2 and V is TRBV7-8; 11 bases agree with TRBD2. The CDR3 length is 19 residues. The germline gives CDR1 SGHVS, CDR2 FQNEAQ. Unmatched junction bases numbered 11, after V lost 5 bases and J lost 0 bases. CDR3: CASSLDLSGGVPNTGELFF. As DNA, the CDR3 is TGTGCCAGCAGCCTCGACCTTAGCGGGGGGGTCCCGAACACCGGGGAGCTGTTTTTT.

The chain combines TRBV5-1 with TRBJ1-1; weak D call: TRBD1 (5 bases). Looked up from germline, CDR1 is SGHRS and CDR2 is YFSETQ. The CDR3 spans 16 residues. The V and J ends lost 0 bases and 3 bases respectively, with 15 bases between them. This chain's CDR3 is CASSLAAAIGDTEAFF. CDR3 nucleotide sequence: TGCGCCAGCAGCTTGGCCGCTGCGATAGGGGACACTGAAGCTTTCTTT.

This clone occurred once. The chain combines TRBV19 with TRBJ1-4, with 8 bases identical to TRBD1. The germline CDR1 and CDR2 sequences are LNHDA and SQIVND (reference sequence). V lost 1 base and J lost 0; bases outside the gene matches: 13. The CDR3 loop spans 20 amino acids. This CDR3 is CASSIAGIVDRATTNEKLFF. CDR3 bases: TGTGCCAGTAGTATAGCTGGTATAGTGGACAGGGCAACAACTAATGAAAAACTGTTTTTT.

The chain couples TRBV28 to TRBJ1-1; weak D call: TRBD1 (5 bases). There are 13 residues in the CDR3. The V and J ends lost 3 bases and 2 bases respectively, with 7 bases between them. CDR1 and CDR2 (germline): MDHEN, SYDVKM. DNA of the CDR3: TGTGCCAGCAGTTTGGGGCCCAACACTGAAGCTTTCTTT. Its translation is CASSLGPNTEAFF.

The chain is built from TRBV6-5 and TRBJ2-7; weak D call: TRBD1 (6 bases). From germline, CDR1 is MNHEY and CDR2 SVGAGI. The CDR3 covers 15 residues. V lost 6 bases, J lost 1 base, and 16 bases lay in between. The DNA of the CDR3 is TGTGCCAGCAGGCCCCGCCGGGACACTTCCTACGAGCAGTACTTC. Its translation: CASRPRRDTSYEQYF.

This clone appeared a few times. This rearrangement joins TRBV12-5 to TRBJ2-5; D may be TRBD1 (6 bases). Trimming removed 3 bases from V and 0 bases from J, with 8 bases in between. The CDR3 is 14 amino acids. Germline V gives CDR1 LGHNT, CDR2 FRNRAP. The CDR3: CASGFGQYQETQYF. The DNA of the CDR3 is TGTGCTAGTGGTTTCGGACAGTACCAAGAGACCCAGTACTTC. The whole variable domain, remainder taken from reference TRBV12-5 and TRBJ2-5, is DARVTQTPRHKVTEMGQEVTMRCQPILGHNTVFWYRQTMMQGLELLAYFRNRAPLDDSGMPKDRFSAEMPDATLATLKIQPSEPRDSAVYFCASGFGQYQETQYFGPGTRLLVL.

This chain joins TRBV6-6 and TRBJ1-6, with a weak D call TRBD1 (6 bases). Germline loops: CDR1 MNHNY, CDR2 SVGAGI (reference sequence). The CDR3 contains 15 residues. Trimming took off 7 bases at V and 3 bases at J, with 13 bases between the two ends. CDR3 residues: CASTTGRIYNSPLHF. The CDR3 DNA reads as TGTGCCAGCACAACAGGGAGAATCTATAATTCACCCCTCCACTTT.

The sample holds one count of this clone. This chain connects TRBV7-3 to TRBJ2-1; 9 bases line up with TRBD1. The CDR3 totals 15 residues. Germline trimming cut 3 bases from V and 8 bases from J; bases unmatched to any gene: 8. Looked up from germline, CDR1 is SGHTA and CDR2 is FQGTGA. This CDR3 is CASSFSPGTGYEQFF. The DNA for the CDR3 is TGTGCCAGCAGCTTCAGTCCCGGGACAGGGTATGAGCAGTTCTTC.

The V and J genes are TRBV6-5 and TRBJ2-7; a possible D gene is TRBD2 (6 bases). Between the trimmed V and J ends, which lost 5 bases and 4 bases, there was a span of 15 bases. Per germline, CDR1 MNHEY and CDR2 SVGAGI. The CDR3 is 14 amino acids. In nucleotides, the CDR3 is TGTGCCAGCAGTCCCCTCGTAGGAGGGTACGAGCAGTACTTC. It is translated as CASSPLVGGYEQYF.

V is TRBV9 and J is TRBJ2-1; the D is unclear. Trimming shortened V by 3 bases and J by 7 bases, and 23 bases separated the two germline ends. The germline V gene has CDR1 SGDLS and CDR2 YYNGEE. The CDR3 spans 17 residues. In DNA, the CDR3 is TGTGCCAGCAGCGCCCACTCTAATCGGGTACTTCAGAATGAGCAGTTCTTC. It yields the protein CASSAHSNRVLQNEQFF.